Following are 27 T cell receptor beta chains from one sample sequenced in a study of blood T cell repertoires in COVID-19. Repertoires were generated with immunoSEQ multiplex PCR, while TCRdb's copy carries only in-frame clones and drops some. The table lists roughly 66,000 clones, about 80% of them singletons, with 5% to 8% in the top ten. The specimen was peripheral blood. Every receptor here comes from a man aged 55 to 70 with acute or convalescent COVID-19.

J is TRBJ1-5 and V is TRBV24-1; D gene unclear. V lost 3 bases, J lost 8 bases, and 31 bases lay in between. The CDR3 totals 20 residues. Germline CDR1 and CDR2: KGHDR and SFDVKD. The CDR3 protein is CATSDLYRRVKAEAFEPQHF. The CDR3 DNA follows: TGTGCCACCAGTGATCTTTATCGCCGGGTAAAGGCGGAGGCTTTTGAGCCCCAGCATTTT.

The sample holds a few counts of this clone. This chain uses TRBV7-2 with TRBJ2-1; the D is unclear. Trimming pared 1 base from V and 6 bases from J, leaving 13 bases between. In germline, CDR1 is SGHTA, CDR2 FQGNSA. The CDR3 has 15 residues. In DNA, the CDR3 is TGTGCCAGCAGCTTAGATCCACTAACCCTCAATGAGCAGTTCTTC. As protein: CASSLDPLTLNEQFF.

V gene TRBV29-1 combines with J gene TRBJ1-2, with a possible D match to TRBD1 (6 bases). CDR1 and CDR2 (germline): SQVTM, ANQGSEA. Trimming took off 7 bases at V and 8 bases at J, with 17 bases between the two ends. The CDR3 length is 12 residues. Here the CDR3 DNA reads TGCAGCGGGAAAGGAACAGGGTACGGCTACACCTTC. Protein sequence: CSGKGTGYGYTF.

The chain's CDR3 is CAWRRYTDTQYF. CDR3 sequence (DNA): TGTGCCTGGAGGCGCTACACAGATACGCAGTATTTT. This chain links TRBV30 with TRBJ2-3; no clear D gene. The germline V gene has CDR1 GTSNPN and CDR2 SVGIG (reference sequence). V was shortened by 3 bases and J by 2 bases, with 6 bases between the two germline ends. The CDR3 covers 12 residues.

This chain uses TRBV14 with TRBJ1-1, with D possibly TRBD1 on 5 matching bases. There are 14 residues in the CDR3. Germline loops: CDR1 SGHDN, CDR2 FVKESK. V gave up 5 bases and J gave up 0 bases, with 10 bases separating them. CDR3 nucleotide sequence: TGTGCCAGCAGCGTGGGACTCTTGAACACTGAAGCTTTCTTT. Its translation is CASSVGLLNTEAFF.

V usage is TRBV19 and J usage is TRBJ1-2; maybe TRBD1 (5 bases). Germline CDR1 LNHDA, CDR2 SQIVND (reference sequence). This CDR3 comprises 16 residues. Trimming took 5 bases from V and 3 from J, leaving 19 bases between them. The CDR3 DNA sequence: TGTGCCAGTAGTCACGGGAGAGATCGGGGGGACTATGGCTACACCTTC. Its translation is CASSHGRDRGDYGYTF. The whole variable domain, remainder taken from reference TRBV19 and TRBJ1-2, is DGGITQSPKYLFRKEGQNVTLSCEQNLNHDAMYWYRQDPGQGLRLIYYSQIVNDFQKGDIAEGYSVSREKKESFPLTVTSAQKNPTAFYLCASSHGRDRGDYGYTFGSGTRLTVV.

The genes are TRBV12-5 and TRBJ1-4; D is unclear. Deletions cut 1 base from V and 4 bases from J, with 10 bases between. The CDR3 extends over 15 amino acids. The germline V gene has CDR1 LGHNT and CDR2 FRNRAP. CDR3 amino acids: CASGLALGDNEKLFF. The CDR3 bases are TGTGCTAGTGGTTTGGCCCTCGGAGATAATGAAAAACTGTTTTTT.

About this clone itself: No DNA is shown, since the ends of the CDR3 on it are uncertain; the CDR3 is the one TCRdb lists. The chain links TRBV21-1 to TRBJ2-7; the table's TRBD1 call for D was not verified on the DNA. TRBV21-1 is designated a pseudogene. The CDR3 is 15 amino acids long, termini counted. CDR3 region: CASNGFGTGSYEQYF.

This clone appeared a single time. The genes are TRBV11-2 and TRBJ2-3, with a weak D call TRBD2 (6 bases). The V end lost 5 bases, the J end lost 9 bases, and 12 bases lay between the germline ends. The germline CDR1 and CDR2 sequences are SGHAT and FQNNGV. The length of the CDR3 is 12 residues. The CDR3 region is CASSPDRGTQYF. The CDR3, as DNA: TGTGCCAGCAGCCCCGACCGGGGGACGCAGTATTTT.

V is TRBV7-6 and J is TRBJ2-7, with 10 bases matching TRBD2. The CDR3 spans 18 residues. Germline CDR1 is SGHVS and CDR2 is FNYEAQ. V gave up 5 bases and J gave up 2 bases; unmatched junction bases: 15. The CDR3 DNA reads TGTGCCAGCAGCCCGAAAATAGCGGGGGGCAGCCTAACCTACGAGCAGTACTTC. Its translation: CASSPKIAGGSLTYEQYF.

V usage is TRBV20-1 and J usage is TRBJ1-5; no clear D. The germline CDR1 and CDR2 sequences are DFQATT and SNEGSKA (reference sequence). Deletions cut 3 bases from V and 7 bases from J, with 10 bases between. The CDR3 sequence is 12 residues long. Here the CDR3 DNA reads TGCAGTGCTAGTAAGCTAGGCCAGCCCCAGCATTTT. Encoded protein: CSASKLGQPQHF.

This rearrangement joins TRBV4-1 to TRBJ1-1, with D unresolved. V lost 0 bases and J 10 bases, leaving 12 bases between the germline ends. CDR3 size: 13 residues. The V gene's germline CDR1 is MGHRA and CDR2 YSYEKL. The CDR3 DNA is TGCGCCAGCAGCCAAGATTTTCCGAGAGGAGCTTTCTTT. This gives the protein CASSQDFPRGAFF.

This chain joins TRBV19 and TRBJ2-5; D not certain. Germline-derived CDR1 and CDR2 are LNHDA and SQIVND (reference sequence). The CDR3 is 12 residues long. The V end lost 5 bases, the J end lost 0 bases, and 4 bases lay between the germline ends. In DNA form, the CDR3 reads TGTGCCAGTAGTCAGTACCAAGAGACCCAGTACTTC. Its translation: CASSQYQETQYF.

The table lists this clone with many counts. This chain connects TRBV3-1 (or the pseudogene TRBV3-2) to TRBJ1-1; no definite D call. The CDR3 loop spans 16 amino acids. Deletions cut 2 bases from V and 1 base from J, with 14 bases between. Germline V lookup: CDR1 LGHDT, CDR2 YNNKEL (reference sequence). The CDR3 here is CASSQQEGRRNTEAFF. Here the CDR3 DNA reads TGTGCCAGCAGCCAACAAGAGGGCAGGAGGAACACTGAAGCTTTCTTT.

The chain uses TRBV5-1 and TRBJ2-5; possibly TRBD2 for D (6 bases). V was cut by 4 bases and J by 5 bases, with 21 bases left in between. The germline V gene encodes CDR1 SGHRS and CDR2 YFSETQ. This CDR3 contains 16 residues. The CDR3 here is CASSPRAGRIGETQYF. In DNA form, the CDR3 reads TGCGCCAGCAGCCCTCGGGCAGGGAGGATCGGGGAGACCCAGTACTTC.

The gene calls are TRBV5-1 and TRBJ2-5, with 11 positions matching TRBD2. Trimming took 4 bases from V and 2 from J; bases not matched to a gene: 25. Per the germline V gene, CDR1 is SGHRS and CDR2 is YFSETQ. The CDR3 has 22 amino acids. In DNA form, the CDR3 reads TGCGCCAGCAGCGGCGCGGGACAGGGTCGGCTAGCGGGGGGCACCCCACAAGAGACCCAGTACTTC. Its translation: CASSGAGQGRLAGGTPQETQYF.

V is TRBV7-8 and J is TRBJ2-7, with a weak D call TRBD1 (6 bases). The ends were cut back, 1 base at V and 3 bases at J, with 10 bases in the middle. CDR1 SGHVS and CDR2 FQNEAQ come from the germline V gene. The CDR3 spans 14 residues. The DNA of the CDR3 is TGTGCCAGCAGCTTAGGGGACACAGGCTACGAGCAGTACGTC. Amino acid sequence: CASSLGDTGYEQYV.

In DNA, the CDR3 is TGCAGTGCTAGTAGTCCCACCGGGAACTACGAGCAGTACTTC. Amino acids: CSASSPTGNYEQYF. This rearrangement joins TRBV20-1 to TRBJ2-7, with D perhaps TRBD2 (5 bases). V dropped 3 bases and J dropped 3 bases, with 15 bases sitting between them. This CDR3 comprises 14 residues. From germline, CDR1 is DFQATT and CDR2 SNEGSKA (reference sequence).

The chain joins TRBV2 to TRBJ2-7; D is unclear. This CDR3 is built from 13 residues. Germline V CDR1 and CDR2: SNHLY, FYNNEI. The V end was cut by 4 bases, the J end by 6 bases, with 13 bases between. The CDR3 protein is CASSVEEFGEQYF. The CDR3 bases are TGTGCCAGCAGTGTTGAAGAATTCGGCGAGCAGTACTTC.

The J gene is TRBJ2-7, the V gene TRBV10-3; 7 bases align to TRBD1. CDR1 and CDR2 (germline): ENHRY, SYGVKD. Trimming cost V 0 bases and J 3 bases; bases outside gene matches: 5. This CDR3 has 15 amino acids. As DNA, the CDR3 is TGTGCCATCAGTGAGTCTGAGGGACAGATCTACGAGCAGTACTTC. Translating gives CAISESEGQIYEQYF.

The J gene is TRBJ1-2, the V gene TRBV20-1, with D possibly being TRBD1 (6 bases). The CDR3 length is 13 residues. Trimming left V 3 bases short and J 5 bases short, with 13 bases between. Per germline, CDR1 DFQATT and CDR2 SNEGSKA (reference sequence). The CDR3 spells CSASPRDTYGYTF. The CDR3 DNA reads as TGCAGTGCTAGTCCCAGGGACACGTATGGCTACACCTTC.

This clone was detected a few times. The chain carries TRBV10-2 and TRBJ2-3; D possibly corresponds to TRBD2 (6 bases). CDR3 size: 14 residues. Looked up from germline, CDR1 is WSHSY and CDR2 is SAAADI. Trimming removed 7 bases from V and 2 bases from J, with 13 bases in between. The CDR3 here is CASKYGGATDTQYF. The CDR3 DNA is TGCGCCAGCAAATACGGCGGGGCCACAGATACGCAGTATTTT.

This chain links TRBV6-6 with TRBJ2-1, with 16 bases aligning to TRBD2. CDR1 and CDR2 from the germline V gene are MNHNY and SVGAGI (reference sequence). Trimming cost V 5 bases and J 1 base; bases outside gene matches: 5. The CDR3 has 18 amino acids. CDR3 protein: CASSQGLAGGPSYNEQFF. In nucleotides, the CDR3 is TGTGCCAGCAGTCAGGGACTAGCGGGGGGGCCTTCCTACAATGAGCAGTTCTTC.

The chain uses TRBV19 and TRBJ1-1; TRBD1 matches at 9 bases. The CDR3 covers 14 residues. V dropped 6 bases and J dropped 1; count of bases not matched to a gene: 3. Germline values: CDR1 LNHDA, CDR2 SQIVND (reference sequence). The CDR3 sequence: CASRTGQGNTEAFF. The CDR3 DNA sequence: TGTGCCAGTAGAACGGGACAGGGGAACACTGAAGCTTTCTTT.

This chain joins TRBV19 and TRBJ2-4; possibly TRBD2 for D (6 bases). CDR3 length: 16 amino acids. With 9 bases removed from V and 0 bases from J, the gap between germline ends came to 18 bases. Per germline, CDR1 LNHDA and CDR2 SQIVND (reference sequence). The CDR3 DNA reads TGTGCCAGCACGAATGGGAAGGGACTAGCCAAAAACATTCAGTACTTC. It translates to CASTNGKGLAKNIQYF.

This chain joins TRBV7-8 and TRBJ1-3; perhaps TRBD1 as D (6 bases). Germline lookup yields CDR1 SGHVS and CDR2 FQNEAQ. Trimming shortened V by 1 base and J by 0 bases, and 10 bases separated the two germline ends. This CDR3 has 16 amino acids. The CDR3 DNA reads as TGTGCCAGCAGCTTAGAGGGGGTTTTCTCTGGAAACACCATATATTTT. It encodes CASSLEGVFSGNTIYF.

The chain carries TRBV2 and TRBJ2-7; tentatively, D is TRBD1 (7 bases). V was pared by 5 bases and J by 0 bases, with 17 bases between. Germline V CDR1 and CDR2: SNHLY, FYNNEI. The CDR3 has 16 residues. This chain's CDR3 is CASSPRDSQVSYEQYF. The CDR3 DNA sequence: TGTGCCAGCAGTCCGCGGGACAGCCAAGTCTCCTACGAGCAGTACTTC.